The TCR beta chain under discussion was sequenced for a study of long-term antiretroviral therapy in people with HIV. Study summary: Collection dates of the earliest samples fall about a decade before the 2015 immediate-ART recommendation.

Investigators performed immunoSEQ version v3.0 at survey level. Using immunoSEQ multiplex PCR, the repertoire was profiled, and TCRdb retains in-frame clones only, with some absent. The sample holds around 30,000 clones, approximately 85% seen once. This CDR3 contains 12 residues. The trim removed 9 bases at V and 2 bases at J, leaving 2 bases unmatched. Germline assignment: CDR1 LNHDA and CDR2 SQIVND (reference sequence). This clone appeared a single time. The sequencing used unsorted PBMCs, collected 3 years after starting antiretroviral therapy. This rearrangement joins TRBV19 to TRBJ1-2; 8 bases fit TRBD1. This clonotype was obtained from a man aged 40-55 years with HIV. Here the CDR3 DNA reads TGTGCCAGCAGGGGGCGGAACTATGGCTACACCTTC. Amino acids: CASRGRNYGYTF.